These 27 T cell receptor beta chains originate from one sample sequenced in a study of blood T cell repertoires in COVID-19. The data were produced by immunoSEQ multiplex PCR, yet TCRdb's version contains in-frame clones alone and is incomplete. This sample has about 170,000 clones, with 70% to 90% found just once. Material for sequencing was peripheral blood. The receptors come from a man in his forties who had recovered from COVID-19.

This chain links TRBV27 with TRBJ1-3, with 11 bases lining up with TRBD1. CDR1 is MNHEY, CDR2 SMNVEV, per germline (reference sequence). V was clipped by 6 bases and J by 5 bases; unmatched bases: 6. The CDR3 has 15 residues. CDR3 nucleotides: TGTGCCAGCAGGGGGACAGGGGGTGAGAGAAACACCATATATTTT. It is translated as CASRGTGGERNTIYF.

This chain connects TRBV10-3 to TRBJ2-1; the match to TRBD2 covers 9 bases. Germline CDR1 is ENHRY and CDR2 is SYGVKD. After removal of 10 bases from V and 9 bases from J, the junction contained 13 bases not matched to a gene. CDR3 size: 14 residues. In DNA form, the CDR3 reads TGTGCCACTTACCAGGGGACTAGCAGACTTGAGCAGTTCTTC. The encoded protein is CATYQGTSRLEQFF.

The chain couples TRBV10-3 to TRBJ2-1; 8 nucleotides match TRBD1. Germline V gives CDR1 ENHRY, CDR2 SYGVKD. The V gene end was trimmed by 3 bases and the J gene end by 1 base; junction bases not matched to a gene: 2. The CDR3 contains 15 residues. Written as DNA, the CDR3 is TGTGCCATCAGTGACAGGGGGCTATCCTACAATGAGCAGTTCTTC. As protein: CAISDRGLSYNEQFF.

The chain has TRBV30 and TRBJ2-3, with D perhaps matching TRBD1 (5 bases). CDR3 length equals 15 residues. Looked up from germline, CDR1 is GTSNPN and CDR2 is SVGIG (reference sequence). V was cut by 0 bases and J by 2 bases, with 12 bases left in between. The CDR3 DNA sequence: TGTGCCTGGAGTGTTCTGCAGGGCTACACAGATACGCAGTATTTT. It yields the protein CAWSVLQGYTDTQYF.

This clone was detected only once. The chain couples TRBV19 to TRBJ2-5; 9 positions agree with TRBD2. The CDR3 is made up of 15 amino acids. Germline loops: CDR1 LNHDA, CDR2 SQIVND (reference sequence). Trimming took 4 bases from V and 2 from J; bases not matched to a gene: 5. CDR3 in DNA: TGTGCCAGTAGTAGGCTAGCGGGGAATCAAGAGACCCAGTACTTC. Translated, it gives CASSRLAGNQETQYF.

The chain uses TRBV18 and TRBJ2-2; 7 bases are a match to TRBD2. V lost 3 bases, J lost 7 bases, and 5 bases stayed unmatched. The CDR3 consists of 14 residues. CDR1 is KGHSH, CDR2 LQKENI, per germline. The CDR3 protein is CASSPRELDGELFF. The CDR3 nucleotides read TGTGCCAGCTCACCGCGGGAGTTAGACGGGGAGCTGTTTTTT.

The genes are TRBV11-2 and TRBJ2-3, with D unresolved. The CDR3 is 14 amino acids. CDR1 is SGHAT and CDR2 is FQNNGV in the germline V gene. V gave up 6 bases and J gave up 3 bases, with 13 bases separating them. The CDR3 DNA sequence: TGTGCCAGCAGTCCCCACTTATCAACAGATACGCAGTATTTT. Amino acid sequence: CASSPHLSTDTQYF.

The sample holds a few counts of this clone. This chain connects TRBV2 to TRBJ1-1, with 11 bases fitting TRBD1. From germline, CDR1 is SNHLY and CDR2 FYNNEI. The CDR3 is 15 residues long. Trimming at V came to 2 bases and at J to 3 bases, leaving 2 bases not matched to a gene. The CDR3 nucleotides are TGTGCCAGCAGTGAATCGGGACAGGGGGACACTGAAGCTTTCTTT. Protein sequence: CASSESGQGDTEAFF.

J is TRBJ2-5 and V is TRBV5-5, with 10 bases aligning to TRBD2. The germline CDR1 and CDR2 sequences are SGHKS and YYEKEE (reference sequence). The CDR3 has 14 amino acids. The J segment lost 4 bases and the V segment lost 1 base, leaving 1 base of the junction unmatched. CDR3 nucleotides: TGTGCCAGCAGCTTGCTAGCGGGAGCAGAGACCCAGTACTTC. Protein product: CASSLLAGAETQYF.

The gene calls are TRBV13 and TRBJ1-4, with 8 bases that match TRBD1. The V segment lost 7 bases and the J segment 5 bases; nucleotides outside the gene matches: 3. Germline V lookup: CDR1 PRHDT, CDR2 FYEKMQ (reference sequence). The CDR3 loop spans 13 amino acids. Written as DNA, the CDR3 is TGTGCCAGCACCCGGACAGGGAATGAAAAACTGTTTTTT. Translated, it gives CASTRTGNEKLFF.

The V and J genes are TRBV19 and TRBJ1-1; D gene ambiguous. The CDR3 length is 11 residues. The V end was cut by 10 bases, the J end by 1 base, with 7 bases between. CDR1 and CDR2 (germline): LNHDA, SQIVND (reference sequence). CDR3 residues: CATRGNTEAFF. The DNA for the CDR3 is TGTGCCACACGAGGGAACACTGAAGCTTTCTTT.

CDR3 sequence: CASSSQGSYNEQFF. DNA for the CDR3: TGTGCCAGCAGTTCCCAGGGTTCCTACAATGAGCAGTTCTTC. The V call is TRBV6-6, the J call TRBJ2-1; perhaps TRBD1 as D (5 bases). This CDR3 has 14 amino acids. The germline gives CDR1 MNHNY, CDR2 SVGAGI (reference sequence). Trimming pared 4 bases from V and 1 base from J, leaving 8 bases between.

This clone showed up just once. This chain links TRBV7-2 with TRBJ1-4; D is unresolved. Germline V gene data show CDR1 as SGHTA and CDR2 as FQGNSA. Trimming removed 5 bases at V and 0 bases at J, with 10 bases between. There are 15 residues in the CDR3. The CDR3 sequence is CASSDRRTTNEKLFF. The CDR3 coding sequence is TGTGCCAGCAGCGACCGGAGGACAACTAATGAAAAACTGTTTTTT. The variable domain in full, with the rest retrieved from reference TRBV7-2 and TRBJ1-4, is GAGVSQSPSNKVTEKGKDVELRCDPISGHTALYWYRQSLGQGLEFLIYFQGNSAPDKSGLPSDRFSAERTGGSVSTLTIQRTQQEDSAVYLCASSDRRTTNEKLFFGSGTQLSVL.

For the CDR3, the DNA is TGTGCCAGCAGTTATGGCGGCACCCTTGGACCCCAGCATTTT. Translated: CASSYGGTLGPQHF. This chain connects TRBV6-2 or TRBV6-3 to TRBJ1-5; no clear D. The CDR3 contains 14 residues. The ends were cut back, 3 bases at V and 10 bases at J, with 16 bases in the middle. CDR1 is MNHEY and CDR2 is SVGEGT in the germline V gene.

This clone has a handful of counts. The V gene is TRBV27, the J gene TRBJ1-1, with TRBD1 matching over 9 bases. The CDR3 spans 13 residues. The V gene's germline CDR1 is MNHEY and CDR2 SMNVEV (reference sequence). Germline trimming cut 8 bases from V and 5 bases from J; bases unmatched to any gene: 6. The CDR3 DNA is TGTGCCAGCCGGGGGACAGGGCCAACTGAAGCTTTCTTT. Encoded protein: CASRGTGPTEAFF.

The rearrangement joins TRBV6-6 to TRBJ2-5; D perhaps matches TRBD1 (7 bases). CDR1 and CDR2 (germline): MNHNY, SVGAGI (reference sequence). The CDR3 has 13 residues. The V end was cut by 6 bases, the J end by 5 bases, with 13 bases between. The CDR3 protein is CASREGAMETQYF. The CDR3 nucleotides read TGTGCCAGCAGGGAGGGGGCTATGGAGACCCAGTACTTC.

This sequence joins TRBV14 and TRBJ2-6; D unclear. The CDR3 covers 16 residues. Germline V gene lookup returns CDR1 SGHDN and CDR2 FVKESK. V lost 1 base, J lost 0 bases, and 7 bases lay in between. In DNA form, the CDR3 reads TGTGCCAGCAGCCAAGGTGGGCTCTCTGGGGCCAACGTCCTGACTTTC. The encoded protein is CASSQGGLSGANVLTF.

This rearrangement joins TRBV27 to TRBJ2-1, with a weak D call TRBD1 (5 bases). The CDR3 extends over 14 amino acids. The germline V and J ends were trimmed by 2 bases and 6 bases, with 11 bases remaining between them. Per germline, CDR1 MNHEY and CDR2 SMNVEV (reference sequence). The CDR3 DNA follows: TGTGCCAGCAGTTTAGCGTCCCAGGGCAATGAGCAGTTCTTC. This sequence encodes CASSLASQGNEQFF.

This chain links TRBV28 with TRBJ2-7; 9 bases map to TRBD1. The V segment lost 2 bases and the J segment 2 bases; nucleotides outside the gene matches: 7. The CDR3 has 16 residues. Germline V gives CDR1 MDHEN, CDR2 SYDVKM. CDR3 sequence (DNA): TGTGCCAGCAGTTTAGAACAGGGGGCGACTCCCTACGAGCAGTACTTC. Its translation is CASSLEQGATPYEQYF.

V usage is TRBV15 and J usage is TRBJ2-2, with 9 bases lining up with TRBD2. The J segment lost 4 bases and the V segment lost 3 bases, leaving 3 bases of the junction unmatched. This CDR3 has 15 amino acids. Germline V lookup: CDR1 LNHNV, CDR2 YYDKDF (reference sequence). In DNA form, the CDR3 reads TGTGCCACCAGCAGGACTAGCGGTGCCACCGGGGAGCTGTTTTTT. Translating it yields CATSRTSGATGELFF.

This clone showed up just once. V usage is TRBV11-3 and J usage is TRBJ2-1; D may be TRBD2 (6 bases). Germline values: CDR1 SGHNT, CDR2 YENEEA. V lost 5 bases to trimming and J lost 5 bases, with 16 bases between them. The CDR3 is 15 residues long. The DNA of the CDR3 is TGTGCCAGCAGCCCAAGTCGCGGGGCGAACAATGAGCAGTTCTTC. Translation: CASSPSRGANNEQFF.

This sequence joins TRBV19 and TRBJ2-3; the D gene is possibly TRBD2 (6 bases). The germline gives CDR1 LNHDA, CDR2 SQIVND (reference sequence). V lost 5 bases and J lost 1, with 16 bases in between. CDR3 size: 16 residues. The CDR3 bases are TGTGCCAGTAGTTCATCGGGAGTGACCGGCACAGATACGCAGTATTTT. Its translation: CASSSSGVTGTDTQYF. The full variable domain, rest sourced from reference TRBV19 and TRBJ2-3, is DGGITQSPKYLFRKEGQNVTLSCEQNLNHDAMYWYRQDPGQGLRLIYYSQIVNDFQKGDIAEGYSVSREKKESFPLTVTSAQKNPTAFYLCASSSSGVTGTDTQYFGPGTRLTVL.

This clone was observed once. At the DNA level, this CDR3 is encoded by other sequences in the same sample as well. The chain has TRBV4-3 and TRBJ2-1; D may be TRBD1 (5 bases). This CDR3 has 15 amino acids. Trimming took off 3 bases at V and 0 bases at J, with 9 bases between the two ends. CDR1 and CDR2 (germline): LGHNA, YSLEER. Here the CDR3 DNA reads TGCGCCAGCAGCCAGGACACACTCTCCTACAATGAGCAGTTCTTC. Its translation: CASSQDTLSYNEQFF.

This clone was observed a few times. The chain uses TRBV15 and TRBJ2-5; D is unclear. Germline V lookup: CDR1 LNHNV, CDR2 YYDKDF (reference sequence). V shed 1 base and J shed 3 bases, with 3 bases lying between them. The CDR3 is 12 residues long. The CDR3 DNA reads TGTGCCACCAGCAGAGCGGAAGAGACCCAGTACTTC. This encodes CATSRAEETQYF.

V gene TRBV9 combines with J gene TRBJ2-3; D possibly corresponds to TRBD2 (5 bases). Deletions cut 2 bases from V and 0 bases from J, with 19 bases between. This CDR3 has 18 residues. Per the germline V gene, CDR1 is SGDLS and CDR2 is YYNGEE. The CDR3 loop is CASSVGRGHPDSTDTQYF. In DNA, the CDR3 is TGTGCCAGCAGCGTGGGTCGGGGTCACCCAGATAGCACAGATACGCAGTATTTT.

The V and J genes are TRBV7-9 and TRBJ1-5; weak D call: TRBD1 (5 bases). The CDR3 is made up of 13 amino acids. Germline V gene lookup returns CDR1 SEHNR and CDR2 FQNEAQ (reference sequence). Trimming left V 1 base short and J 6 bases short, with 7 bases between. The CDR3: CASSLEGFQPQHF. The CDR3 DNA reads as TGTGCCAGCAGCTTAGAGGGGTTTCAGCCCCAGCATTTT.

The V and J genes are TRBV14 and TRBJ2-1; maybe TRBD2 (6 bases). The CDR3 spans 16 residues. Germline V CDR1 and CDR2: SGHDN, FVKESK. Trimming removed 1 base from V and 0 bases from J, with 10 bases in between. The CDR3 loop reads CASSQVYGSSYNEQFF. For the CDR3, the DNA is TGTGCCAGCAGCCAAGTTTACGGGAGCTCCTACAATGAGCAGTTCTTC. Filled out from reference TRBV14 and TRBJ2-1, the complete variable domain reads EAGVTQFPSHSVIEKGQTVTLRCDPISGHDNLYWYRRVMGKEIKFLLHFVKESKQDESGMPNNRFLAERTGGTYSTLKVQPAELEDSGVYFCASSQVYGSSYNEQFFGPGTRLTVL.